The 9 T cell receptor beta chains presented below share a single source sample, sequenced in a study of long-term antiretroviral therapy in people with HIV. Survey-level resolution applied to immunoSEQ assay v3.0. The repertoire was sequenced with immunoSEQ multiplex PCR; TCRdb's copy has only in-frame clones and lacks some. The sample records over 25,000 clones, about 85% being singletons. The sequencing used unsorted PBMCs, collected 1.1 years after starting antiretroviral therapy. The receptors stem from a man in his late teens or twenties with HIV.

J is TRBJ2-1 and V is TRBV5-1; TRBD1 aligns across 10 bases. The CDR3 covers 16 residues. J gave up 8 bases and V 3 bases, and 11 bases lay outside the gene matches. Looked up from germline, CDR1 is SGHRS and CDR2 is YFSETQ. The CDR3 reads CASSWGDRGQFDEQFF. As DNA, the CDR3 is TGCGCCAGCAGCTGGGGGGACAGGGGCCAATTTGATGAGCAGTTCTTC.

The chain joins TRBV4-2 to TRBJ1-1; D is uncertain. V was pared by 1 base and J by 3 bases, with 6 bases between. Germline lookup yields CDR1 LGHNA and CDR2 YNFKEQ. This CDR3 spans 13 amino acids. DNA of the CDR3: TGTGCCAGCAGCCAAGGATTGGACACTGAAGCTTTCTTT. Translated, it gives CASSQGLDTEAFF.

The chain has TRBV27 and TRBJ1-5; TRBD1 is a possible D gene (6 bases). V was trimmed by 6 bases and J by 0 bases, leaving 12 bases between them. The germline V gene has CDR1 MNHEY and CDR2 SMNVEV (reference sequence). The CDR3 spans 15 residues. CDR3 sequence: CASSGTPYSNQPQHF. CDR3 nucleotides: TGTGCCAGCAGCGGGACACCCTATAGCAATCAGCCCCAGCATTTT.

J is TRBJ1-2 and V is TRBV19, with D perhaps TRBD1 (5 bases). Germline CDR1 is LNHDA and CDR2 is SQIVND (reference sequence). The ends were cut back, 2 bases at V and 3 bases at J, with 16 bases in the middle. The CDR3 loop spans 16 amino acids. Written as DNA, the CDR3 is TGTGCCAGTAGTATACTACCAGGGTTGCGGGACTATGGCTACACCTTC. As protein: CASSILPGLRDYGYTF.

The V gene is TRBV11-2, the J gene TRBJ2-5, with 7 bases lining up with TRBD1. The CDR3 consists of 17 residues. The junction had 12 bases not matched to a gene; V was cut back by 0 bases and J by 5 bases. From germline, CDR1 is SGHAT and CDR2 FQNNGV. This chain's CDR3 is CASSLEGARTGLETQYF. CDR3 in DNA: TGTGCCAGCAGCTTAGAAGGTGCCAGGACAGGACTGGAGACCCAGTACTTC.

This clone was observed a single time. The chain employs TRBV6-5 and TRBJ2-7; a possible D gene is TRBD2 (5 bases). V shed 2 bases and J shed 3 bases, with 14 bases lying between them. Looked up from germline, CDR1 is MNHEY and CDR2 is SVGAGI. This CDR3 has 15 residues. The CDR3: CASSYGPGGGYEQYF. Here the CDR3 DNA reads TGTGCCAGCAGTTACGGACCCGGAGGTGGCTACGAGCAGTACTTC.

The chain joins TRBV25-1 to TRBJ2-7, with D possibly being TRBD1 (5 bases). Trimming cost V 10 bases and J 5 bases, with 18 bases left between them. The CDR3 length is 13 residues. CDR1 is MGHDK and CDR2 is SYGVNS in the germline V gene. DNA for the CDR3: TGTGCCACCAGACAGTGGGCCTGGGACGAGCAGTACTTC. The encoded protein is CATRQWAWDEQYF.

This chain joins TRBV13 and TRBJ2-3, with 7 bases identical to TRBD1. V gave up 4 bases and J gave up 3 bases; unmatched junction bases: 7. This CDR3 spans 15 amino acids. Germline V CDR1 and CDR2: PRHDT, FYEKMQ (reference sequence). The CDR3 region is CASSSTGTATDTQYF. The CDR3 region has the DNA TGTGCCAGCAGCTCGACCGGGACAGCTACAGATACGCAGTATTTT.

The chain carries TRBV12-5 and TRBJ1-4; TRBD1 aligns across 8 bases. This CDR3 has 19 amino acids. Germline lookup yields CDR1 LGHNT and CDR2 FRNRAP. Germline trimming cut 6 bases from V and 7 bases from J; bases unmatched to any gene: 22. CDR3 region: CASGPVKPGQDFRAEKLFF. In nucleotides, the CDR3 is TGTGCTAGTGGCCCCGTCAAACCGGGACAGGACTTCCGGGCTGAAAAACTGTTTTTT.